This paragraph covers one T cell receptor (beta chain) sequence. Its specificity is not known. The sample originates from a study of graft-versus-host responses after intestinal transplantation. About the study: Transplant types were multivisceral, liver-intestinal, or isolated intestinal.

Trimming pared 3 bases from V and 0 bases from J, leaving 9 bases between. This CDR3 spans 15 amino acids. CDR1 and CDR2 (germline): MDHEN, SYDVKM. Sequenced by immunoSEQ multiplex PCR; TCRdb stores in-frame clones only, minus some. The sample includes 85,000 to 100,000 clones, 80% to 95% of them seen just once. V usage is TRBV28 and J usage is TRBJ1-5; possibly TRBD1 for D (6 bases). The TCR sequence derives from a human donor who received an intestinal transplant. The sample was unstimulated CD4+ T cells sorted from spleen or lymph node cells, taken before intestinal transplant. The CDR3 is CASSFVRGSNQPQHF. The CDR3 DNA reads TGTGCCAGCAGTTTTGTCAGGGGTAGCAATCAGCCCCAGCATTTT.